These T cell receptor beta chains were read from a single sample in a study of blood T cell repertoires in COVID-19. Sequencing used immunoSEQ multiplex PCR; TCRdb keeps in-frame clones, though not all of them. Among a few hundred thousand clones listed, about 87% were seen once. Sequenced: PBMCs or T cells enriched from blood (not recorded which). The origin of the receptors is a woman between 40 and 55 years old with acute COVID-19. CDR3s include the opening cysteine and the closing phenylalanine or tryptophan. D genes are given only for firm matches. Clone size is not always given. Where it is, it says once, few, many or a class for expanded clones.

length	J	size	V	D	CDR3	DNA
15	TRBJ2-1	.	TRBV20-1	TRBD2	CSASSLAGGYNEQFF	TGCAGTGCTAGTTCCCTAGCGGGAGGGTACAATGAGCAGTTCTTC
15	TRBJ2-1	few	TRBV29-1	TRBD2	CSVEGGTSGNNEQFF	TGCAGCGTTGAAGGGGGGACTAGCGGGAATAATGAGCAGTTCTTC
16	TRBJ2-3	.	TRBV7-9	.	CASSPGGQGVTDTQYF	TGTGCCAGCAGCCCTGGGGGGCAGGGGGTGACAGATACGCAGTATTTT
20	TRBJ2-5	.	TRBV21-1	.	CASSKARPLSGRATQETQYF	TGTGCCAGCAGCAAAGCCCGGCCCCTGAGCGGGAGGGCCACCCAAGAGACCCAGTACTTC
17	TRBJ1-1	.	TRBV14	TRBD1	CASSHDPTTGGNTEAFF	TGTGCCAGCAGCCACGACCCAACTACAGGGGGCAACACTGAAGCTTTCTTT
13	TRBJ1-1	once	TRBV5-1	.	CASSHWGDTEAFF	TGCGCCAGCAGCCACTGGGGGGACACTGAAGCTTTCTTT
13	TRBJ2-1	.	TRBV7-2	.	CASSYLQGVEQFF	TGTGCCAGCAGCTACCTGCAGGGCGTCGAGCAGTTCTTC
16	TRBJ1-4	few	TRBV5-1	.	CASSLGVGVLDEKLFF	TGCGCCAGCAGCTTGGGTGTAGGAGTACTAGACGAAAAACTGTTTTTT
14	TRBJ1-2	.	TRBV12-5	.	CASGLVQAIYGYTF	TGTGCTAGTGGTTTGGTACAGGCGATCTATGGCTACACCTTC
16	TRBJ1-1	.	TRBV11-2	.	CASSLGVTVINTEAFF	TGTGCCAGCAGCTTAGGGGTGACAGTGATAAACACTGAAGCTTTCTTT
16	TRBJ2-1	many	TRBV12-5	TRBD2	CASGLGTRLAGVGGFF	TGTGCTAGTGGTTTGGGGACCCGACTAGCGGGGGTGGGAGGGTTCTTC
12	TRBJ2-1	.	TRBV19	.	CASSSSGHEQFF	TGTGCCAGTAGTTCCTCTGGGCATGAGCAGTTCTTC
12	TRBJ2-7	.	TRBV5-6	.	CASSLNGGYVNF	TGTGCCAGCAGCTTGAATGGAGGGTATGTCAACTTC
13	TRBJ2-5	once	TRBV15	.	CATSRGTEETQYF	TGTGCCACCAGCAGAGGGACAGAAGAGACCCAGTACTTC
15	TRBJ2-3	.	TRBV15	.	CATSPYGQSSDTQYF	TGTGCCACCAGCCCCTACGGACAGTCCAGTGATACGCAGTATTTT
15	TRBJ2-5	.	TRBV7-7	TRBD2	CASSLAFSGVETQYF	TGTGCCAGCAGCTTAGCTTTTAGCGGGGTAGAGACCCAGTACTTC
16	TRBJ2-3	.	TRBV9	TRBD2	CASSQTSGRRTDTQYF	TGTGCCAGCAGCCAAACTAGCGGAAGACGCACAGATACGCAGTATTTT
14	TRBJ1-1	.	TRBV7-8	.	CASSLFLVNTEAFF	TGTGCCAGCAGCTTATTCTTAGTGAACACTGAAGCTTTCTTT
14	TRBJ2-1	once	TRBV4-1	.	CASSQGPGANEQFF	TGCGCCAGCAGCCAAGGCCCAGGGGCCAATGAGCAGTTCTTC
18	TRBJ2-2	.	TRBV28	TRBD1	CASSPIHWDRGNTGELFF	TGTGCCAGCAGCCCTATACACTGGGACAGGGGAAACACCGGGGAGCTGTTTTTT
14	TRBJ2-1	.	TRBV14	TRBD2	CASSQDLLAGGQFF	TGTGCCAGCAGCCAAGATTTACTAGCGGGGGGACAGTTCTTC
14	TRBJ1-2	.	TRBV18	.	CASSPSGNFYGYTF	TGTGCCAGCTCACCATCAGGGAACTTCTATGGCTACACCTTC
12	TRBJ2-1	.	TRBV29-1	.	CSGSGLSWEQFF	TGCAGCGGATCAGGGTTATCCTGGGAGCAGTTCTTC
15	TRBJ2-1	.	TRBV4-1	TRBD2	CASSQPWLAGAQQFF	TGCGCCAGCAGCCAACCCTGGCTAGCGGGGGCCCAGCAGTTCTTC
12	TRBJ1-3	.	TRBV2	.	CASSDRGNTIYF	TGTGCCAGCAGCGACAGGGGAAACACCATATATTTT